Listed below are T cell receptor beta chains from one sample, sequenced in a study of T cells in Graves' hyperthyroidism and ophthalmopathy. MiXCR, applied by TCRdb to the multiplex PCR reads, yields one record per CDR3 protein. Among about 610,000 distinct CDR3 sequences listed, approximately 16% were seen once. The material sequenced was blood. The receptor set was obtained from a woman aged 40 to 49 with Graves' ophthalmopathy. The CDR3 runs from the conserved cysteine through the conserved F or W. The D gene is left open where the match is weak. Size is omitted from some rows. Given values are once, few, many or a class for expanded clones.

V gene	clone size	D gene	J gene	CDR3 protein	CDR3 DNA
TRBV2	many	.	TRBJ2-3	CAISSESFTDTQYF	TGTGCCATTTCTAGCGAGAGCTTCACAGATACGCAGTATTTT
TRBV20-1	many	.	TRBJ2-1	CSAREVATNEQFF	TGCAGTGCTAGAGAGGTAGCAACCAATGAGCAGTTCTTC
TRBV30	.	.	TRBJ1-4	CAWNPGAGEDEKLFF	TGTGCCTGGAACCCGGGGGCAGGGGAGGATGAAAAACTGTTTTTT
TRBV27	few	.	TRBJ2-7	CASSPDWTPGPYEQYF	TGTGCCAGCAGTCCCGATTGGACTCCGGGCCCCTACGAGCAGTACTTC
TRBV18	many	.	TRBJ1-1	CASSPYGDDLAFF	TGTGCCAGCTCACCTTACGGGGATGATCTAGCTTTCTTT
TRBV18	few	.	TRBJ2-3	CASSPREVRTDTQYF	TGTGCCAGCTCACCGCGTGAGGTTAGAACAGATACGCAGTATTTT
TRBV7-8	many	.	TRBJ1-2	CASSALSTSPYGYTF	TGTGCCAGCAGCGCCCTTTCTACATCACCCTATGGCTACACCTTC
TRBV20-1	few	TRBD1	TRBJ1-6	CSLLPDRGSSPLHF	TGCAGCCTTCTCCCAGACAGGGGGAGTTCACCCCTCCACTTT
TRBV2	many	TRBD1	TRBJ2-7	CASSEVDRPGGDEQYF	TGTGCCAGCAGTGAAGTGGACCGACCAGGGGGCGACGAGCAGTACTTC
TRBV11-2	.	.	TRBJ2-5	CASSLVPGFGETQYF	TGTGCCAGCAGCTTAGTCCCGGGGTTCGGGGAGACCCAGTACTTC
TRBV7-9	few	.	TRBJ2-3	CASRGQGWTDTQYF	TGTGCCAGCAGAGGGCAGGGCTGGACAGATACGCAGTATTTT
TRBV4-1	.	.	TRBJ2-1	CASSPVGADEQFF	TGCGCCAGCAGCCCCGTGGGGGCCGATGAGCAGTTCTTC
TRBV3-1	.	.	TRBJ1-4	CASSQDWGWGREKLFF	TGTGCCAGCAGCCAAGATTGGGGATGGGGAAGGGAAAAACTGTTTTTT
TRBV20-1	many	.	TRBJ1-5	CSASLRGTPQHF	TGCAGTGCTAGCCTGAGGGGTACGCCCCAGCATTTT
TRBV28	.	TRBD2	TRBJ2-5	CASSLGGAGVETQYF	TGTGCCAGCAGTTTAGGGGGAGCGGGAGTAGAGACCCAGTACTTC
TRBV28	.	.	TRBJ2-5	CASSFRAHQETQYF	TGTGCCAGCAGTTTTAGGGCCCACCAAGAGACCCAGTACTTC
TRBV7-3	.	TRBD2	TRBJ2-1	CASSAGLAEINEQFF	TGTGCCAGCAGCGCCGGGCTAGCGGAGATCAATGAGCAGTTCTTC
TRBV2	many	TRBD1	TRBJ1-6	CASSTQGAGNSPLHF	TGTGCCAGCAGTACCCAGGGGGCCGGTAATTCACCCCTCCACTTT
TRBV10-2	few	TRBD2	TRBJ2-1	CASRTGLALSYNEQFF	TGCGCCAGCAGGACGGGACTAGCGCTTTCCTACAATGAGCAGTTCTTC
TRBV12-3/TRBV12-4	.	TRBD1	TRBJ2-1	CASSPTGPSYNEQFF	TGTGCCAGCAGTCCGACAGGGCCCTCCTACAATGAGCAGTTCTTC
TRBV7-2	many	TRBD2	TRBJ2-7	CASSRSGMSSYEQYF	TGTGCCAGCAGCCGTAGCGGGATGAGCTCCTACGAGCAGTACTTC
TRBV27	many	TRBD1	TRBJ1-1	CASSSPTGPLNTEAFF	TGTGCCAGCAGTTCCCCGACAGGGCCCCTGAACACTGAAGCTTTCTTT
TRBV30	few	.	TRBJ2-3	CAWTPGWIRTDTQYF	TGTGCCTGGACCCCGGGGTGGATCCGCACAGATACGCAGTATTTT
TRBV5-5	.	TRBD1	TRBJ1-1	CASTLRGDRVNTEAFF	TGTGCCAGCACCCTTAGAGGGGACAGGGTCAACACTGAAGCTTTCTTT
TRBV5-1	few	.	TRBJ1-4	CASSLERLDEKLFF	TGCGCCAGCAGCTTGGAGCGGCTTGACGAAAAACTGTTTTTT
TRBV28	many	.	TRBJ1-5	CASSSWGREQPQHF	TGTGCCAGCAGCTCGTGGGGACGCGAGCAGCCCCAGCATTTT
TRBV28	.	.	TRBJ1-2	CASGLGVGYTF	TGTGCCAGCGGATTAGGGGTTGGCTACACCTTC
TRBV12-3/TRBV12-4	.	.	TRBJ1-6	CASSAIQDSPLHF	TGTGCCAGCAGCGCTATTCAAGATTCACCCCTCCACTTT
TRBV18	many	TRBD2	TRBJ2-7	CASSPPGLAYEQYF	TGTGCCAGCTCACCGCCGGGACTAGCGTACGAGCAGTACTTC
TRBV3-1	many	.	TRBJ2-5	CASSLTSGPETQYF	TGTGCCAGCAGCCTGACGAGCGGTCCGGAGACCCAGTACTTC
TRBV20-1	many	.	TRBJ2-7	CSARITGSLEQYF	TGCAGTGCTAGGATCACAGGGTCCCTGGAGCAGTACTTC
TRBV3-1	.	.	TRBJ1-1	CASSHRGGDTEAFF	TGTGCCAGCAGCCATCGGGGTGGGGACACTGAAGCTTTCTTT
TRBV12-3/TRBV12-4	.	.	TRBJ2-1	CASSYQAGTNNEQFF	TGTGCCAGCAGTTATCAGGCCGGGACAAACAATGAGCAGTTCTTC
TRBV7-9	few	.	TRBJ1-2	CASSLGGQYGYTF	TGTGCCAGCAGCTTGGGTGGACAGTATGGCTACACCTTC
TRBV5-1	.	TRBD1	TRBJ2-2	CASSPGQGELFF	TGCGCCAGCAGCCCGGGACAGGGGGAGCTGTTTTTT
TRBV3-1	few	TRBD2	TRBJ2-2	CASAREGTGELFF	TGTGCCAGCGCCAGGGAGGGGACCGGGGAGCTGTTTTTT
TRBV24-1	.	.	TRBJ2-2	CATSDHKQGELFF	TGTGCCACCAGTGACCATAAGCAAGGGGAGCTGTTTTTT
TRBV6-2/TRBV6-3	many	TRBD2	TRBJ2-4	CASSTLPSAGTSGGASDIQYF	TGTGCCAGCAGTACTCTACCTAGCGCCGGGACTAGCGGGGGGGCCTCGGACATTCAGTACTTC
TRBV10-3	few	TRBD2	TRBJ2-5	CASAGIAGEGKTQYF	TGTGCCAGTGCCGGAATCGCGGGGGAAGGGAAGACCCAGTACTTC
TRBV9	few	.	TRBJ1-3	CASTGGRGNTIYF	TGTGCCAGCACCGGAGGACGGGGAAACACCATATATTTT
TRBV5-5	many	TRBD2	TRBJ2-1	CASSQGLAGEGGQFF	TGTGCCAGCAGCCAGGGACTAGCGGGGGAAGGGGGGCAGTTCTTC
TRBV18	many	.	TRBJ1-1	CASSPVTGNTEAFF	TGTGCCAGCTCACCAGTGACAGGGAACACTGAAGCTTTCTTT
TRBV20-1	.	TRBD2	TRBJ2-7	CSAPSGRSSYEQYF	TGCAGTGCTCCTAGCGGCAGAAGCTCCTACGAGCAGTACTTC
TRBV20-1	many	TRBD2	TRBJ2-7	CSARDGGLAEYEQYF	TGCAGTGCTAGAGACGGAGGACTAGCGGAATACGAGCAGTACTTC
TRBV10-2	.	TRBD2	TRBJ2-5	CASSDQGTSKETQYF	TGCGCCAGCAGTGACCAAGGGACTAGCAAAGAGACCCAGTACTTC
TRBV6-4	few	TRBD1	TRBJ2-5	CASSDSAGGLETQYF	TGTGCCAGCAGTGACTCGGCAGGGGGCTTGGAGACCCAGTACTTC
TRBV5-1	many	.	TRBJ2-1	CASSFYGTVKTSGNYNEQFF	TGCGCCAGCAGCTTCTACGGGACAGTAAAAACTAGCGGTAACTACAATGAGCAGTTCTTC
TRBV18	.	.	TRBJ2-7	CASSPTGLSAKEQYF	TGTGCCAGCTCACCTACAGGGTTATCGGCTAAGGAGCAGTACTTC
TRBV25-1	.	.	TRBJ1-5	CASSDGGGGSNQPQHF	TGTGCCAGCAGTGACGGGGGGGGAGGAAGCAATCAGCCCCAGCATTTT
TRBV30	many	.	TRBJ1-1	CAWSVGRIGEAFF	TGTGCCTGGAGTGTCGGTCGGATCGGTGAAGCTTTCTTT